This T cell receptor (beta chain) comes out of a study of a mutant IDH1 vaccine in newly diagnosed glioma. This clone is a singleton in its sample. What it binds is not known. Profiled with immunoSEQ multiplex PCR; TCRdb holds only in-frame clones, not every one. Altogether around 40,000 clones are present, approximately 84% being singletons, with the ten largest covering 2% to 2.5%. As for time point: week 23, last vaccination. Topical imiquimod accompanied each vaccine dose, which consisted of 300 ug of mutant IDH1 20-mer peptide. The length of the CDR3 is 13 residues. Trimming cost V 4 bases and J 6 bases, with 13 bases left between them. Germline loops: CDR1 MNHNS, CDR2 SASEGT.

The chain carries TRBV6-1 and TRBJ2-7; D uncertain. This material consisted of PBMCs, taken from a glioma patient whose treatment included an IDH1 peptide vaccine. This TCR came from a woman between 18 and 29 years old with glioma. Some clones in this sample may be carry-over from other donors' samples. The chain's CDR3 is CASSGLPTGEQYF. The CDR3 DNA reads as TGTGCCAGCAGTGGTCTACCTACGGGCGAGCAGTACTTC.